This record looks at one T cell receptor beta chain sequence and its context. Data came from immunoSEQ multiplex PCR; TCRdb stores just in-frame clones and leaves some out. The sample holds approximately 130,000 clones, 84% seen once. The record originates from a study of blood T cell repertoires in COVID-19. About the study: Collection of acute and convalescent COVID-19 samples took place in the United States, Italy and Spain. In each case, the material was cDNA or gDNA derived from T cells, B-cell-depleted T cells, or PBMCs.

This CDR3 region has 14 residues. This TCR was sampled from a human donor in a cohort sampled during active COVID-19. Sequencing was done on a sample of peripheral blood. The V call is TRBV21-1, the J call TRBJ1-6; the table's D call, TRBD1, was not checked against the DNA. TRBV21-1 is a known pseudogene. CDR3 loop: CASSKGQGGSPLHF. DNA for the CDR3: TGTGCCAGCAGCAAGGGACAGGGTGGATCACCCCTCCACTTT.